The 13 T cell receptor beta chains below all came from one sample that was sequenced in a study of shared clonotypes between healthy human individuals. Assay used: immunoSEQ multiplex PCR; TCRdb lists only in-frame clones, some missing. The table has roughly 320,000 clones, more than 75% seen once. Sequencing was carried out using memory CD8+ T cells sorted from blood. Stated subset: CD45RO+ cells pooled with CCR7-negative TemRA cells. These receptors were collected from a man aged 18-30 years in good health.

The chain has TRBV9 and TRBJ2-5; TRBD1 matches 10 bases. Unmatched junction bases numbered 5, after V lost 2 bases and J lost 4 bases. Germline assignment: CDR1 SGDLS and CDR2 YYNGEE. The CDR3 totals 15 residues. CDR3 coding DNA: TGTGCCAGCAGCGTGGGGACAGGGGCAGTAGAGACCCAGTACTTC. The encoded protein is CASSVGTGAVETQYF.

The chain joins TRBV5-4 to TRBJ2-2; 8 nucleotides line up with TRBD2. CDR3 size: 19 residues. CDR1 SGHNT and CDR2 YYREEE come from the germline V gene (reference sequence). Trimming took 4 bases from V and 2 from J; bases not matched to a gene: 16. The CDR3 DNA sequence: TGTGCCAGCAGCCGATTGGGAGCGGGAGACTCCTCTAACACCGGGGAGCTGTTTTTT. This encodes CASSRLGAGDSSNTGELFF.

Concerning this clone: Within the sample, other DNA sequences also encode this same CDR3. The V and J genes are TRBV6-6 and TRBJ2-3, with D unresolved. CDR1 is MNHNY, CDR2 SVGAGI, per germline (reference sequence). V was cut by 0 bases and J by 2 bases, with 3 bases left in between. The CDR3 sequence is 13 residues long. The CDR3 nucleotides read TGTGCCAGCAGTTACTCCAACACAGATACGCAGTATTTT. This sequence encodes CASSYSNTDTQYF.

This chain joins TRBV11-2 and TRBJ2-7; D is unclear. The length of the CDR3 is 11 residues. V dropped 2 bases and J dropped 7 bases, with 6 bases sitting between them. Germline CDR1 is SGHAT and CDR2 is FQNNGV. In nucleotides, the CDR3 is TGTGCCAGCAGCTTAATTCGGGAGCAGTACTTC. It is translated as CASSLIREQYF.

CDR3: CASSPETRPGQPQHF. DNA of the CDR3: TGTGCCAGCAGCCCCGAGACACGTCCAGGTCAGCCCCAGCATTTT. The chain couples TRBV7-9 to TRBJ1-5; D unclear. Germline CDR1 is SEHNR and CDR2 is FQNEAQ (reference sequence). The CDR3 runs to 15 residues. V was pared by 5 bases and J by 6 bases, with 17 bases between.

The chain couples TRBV4-1 to TRBJ2-7; 11 bases line up with TRBD2. CDR3 size: 15 residues. Germline V gene lookup returns CDR1 MGHRA and CDR2 YSYEKL. The V and J ends lost 3 bases and 4 bases, in that order; junction bases with no gene match: 5. The CDR3 sequence is CASSHLSGGAYEQYF. The CDR3 bases are TGCGCCAGCAGCCACCTTAGCGGGGGGGCTTACGAGCAGTACTTC.

This chain uses TRBV10-2 with TRBJ2-2, with TRBD2 matching 14 bases. V trimming: 8 bases; J trimming: 4 bases; junction bases outside the gene matches: 6. Per germline, CDR1 WSHSY and CDR2 SAAADI. The CDR3 runs to 16 residues. In DNA form, the CDR3 reads TGCGCCAGCGAGGGACTAGCGGGAGAGGGCACCGGGGAGCTGTTTTTT. Protein sequence: CASEGLAGEGTGELFF.

The V and J genes are TRBV7-9 and TRBJ2-2, with 8 bases identical to TRBD1. V lost 4 bases and J lost 2; bases outside the gene matches: 6. Germline CDR1 reads SEHNR; CDR2 reads FQNEAQ (reference sequence). The CDR3 has 16 residues. The CDR3 DNA follows: TGTGCCAGCAGCTCTGGAGGACAGGGCAACACCGGGGAGCTGTTTTTT. This translates into CASSSGGQGNTGELFF.

In DNA, the CDR3 is TGTGCCAGCAGCTTGGGACAGGGGGCAAAGTACGAGCAGTACTTC. This codes for CASSLGQGAKYEQYF. This sequence joins TRBV7-9 and TRBJ2-7; TRBD1 agrees at 12 bases. CDR3 size: 15 residues. CDR1 and CDR2 from the germline V gene are SEHNR and FQNEAQ (reference sequence). J lost 4 bases, V lost 3 bases, and 4 bases had no gene match.

CDR3 amino acids: CASTPPGVGTQYF. CDR3 sequence (DNA): TGTGCCAGCACCCCGCCGGGAGTAGGGACCCAGTACTTC. V is TRBV6-5 and J is TRBJ2-5; D is perhaps TRBD2 (6 bases). Per germline, CDR1 MNHEY and CDR2 SVGAGI. V was pared by 7 bases and J by 7 bases, with 16 bases between. This CDR3 spans 13 amino acids.

The gene calls are TRBV27 and TRBJ1-5; no reliable D call. This CDR3 has 14 amino acids. Germline CDR1 reads MNHEY; CDR2 reads SMNVEV (reference sequence). V lost 6 bases to trimming and J lost 6 bases, with 15 bases between them. The CDR3 loop reads CASRQTGDRQPQHF. CDR3 DNA sequence: TGTGCCAGCAGACAAACGGGAGATCGTCAGCCCCAGCATTTT.

The chain combines TRBV7-3 with TRBJ2-7; no reliable D call. The V and J ends lost 2 bases and 3 bases respectively, with 11 bases between them. Germline CDR1 is SGHTA and CDR2 is FQGTGA. CDR3 length: 14 amino acids. The DNA for the CDR3 is TGTGCCAGCAGCTTAGTCCCTCTCTACTACGAGCAGTACTTC. Protein product: CASSLVPLYYEQYF.

This clone was observed a single time. The chain couples TRBV10-3 to TRBJ2-7; D not resolved. CDR3 length equals 14 residues. The germline V and J ends were trimmed by 2 bases and 2 bases, with 10 bases remaining between them. Germline lookup yields CDR1 ENHRY and CDR2 SYGVKD. The CDR3 loop reads CAISEGILPYEQYF. In nucleotides, the CDR3 is TGTGCCATCAGTGAGGGGATCCTACCCTACGAGCAGTACTTC.